The rows below give T cell receptor beta chains drawn from one sample of a study of control samples from healthy donors and cancer patients. Assay: immunoSEQ multiplex PCR; the TCRdb copy retains only in-frame clones and omits some. The sample contains approximately 230,000 clones, roughly 80% of which appear only once. Sequencing used PBMCs. These receptors were obtained from a woman in her sixties or seventies with lung cancer. Each CDR3 is given with its conserved first and last residue. D genes are given only for firm matches. Clone size is given for some rows only: seen once, a few or many times, or a class if the clone is expanded.

J gene,clone size,D gene,V gene,CDR3 length,CDR3 DNA,CDR3 protein
TRBJ2-1,few,-,TRBV10-3,14,TGTGCCATCAGTGAGTCGAGACAGTACAATGAGCAGTTCTTC,CAISESRQYNEQFF
TRBJ2-1,-,TRBD2,TRBV10-3,15,TGTGCCATCAGTCTAGCGGGAGGGCCCTACAATGAGCAGTTCTTC,CAISLAGGPYNEQFF
TRBJ2-7,-,-,TRBV28,16,TGTGCCAGCAGTCCCTTACAGGGAGGTCAACACTACGAGCAGTACTTC,CASSPLQGGQHYEQYF
TRBJ1-2,-,-,TRBV28,14,TGTGCCAGCAGTTTAGGAGGGGGTAACTATGGCTACACCTTC,CASSLGGGNYGYTF
TRBJ1-5,once,-,TRBV6-2/TRBV6-3,13,TGTGCCAGCAGTTATTCAGGGCACCAGCCCCAGCATTTT,CASSYSGHQPQHF
TRBJ2-6,-,-,TRBV5-1,16,TGCGCCAGCAGTCCCACGGGGGGCACTGGGGCCAACGTCCTGACTTTC,CASSPTGGTGANVLTF
TRBJ2-5,-,-,TRBV28,11,TGTGCCAGCAGTTTATCGCAGACCCAGTACTTC,CASSLSQTQYF
TRBJ2-7,-,TRBD2,TRBV7-2,15,TGTGCCAGCTCCGCCCTGACGGCTAGCGGTTACGAGCAGTACTTC,CASSALTASGYEQYF
TRBJ2-1,few,-,TRBV5-1,14,TGCGCCAGCAGCTTCCAGGAGGTGGGCGATGAGCAGTTCTTC,CASSFQEVGDEQFF
TRBJ2-7,-,-,TRBV19,12,TGTGCCAGTAGCCAGAGCTCCTACGAGCAGTACTTC,CASSQSSYEQYF
TRBJ2-3,once,-,TRBV5-4,13,TGTGCCAGCAGCTCGAGGGGCGGAGATACGCAGTATTTT,CASSSRGGDTQYF
TRBJ1-1,many,TRBD1,TRBV6-5,14,TGTGCCAGCAGTCTCTCCGGGACAGGGGCTGAAGCTTTCTTT,CASSLSGTGAEAFF
TRBJ1-2,-,-,TRBV27,16,TGTGCCAGCAGTTTATCGCCTCCGGCGGGAAACTATGGCTACACCTTC,CASSLSPPAGNYGYTF
TRBJ1-3,few,TRBD1,TRBV5-6,17,TGTGCCAGCAGCTTCGGACAGGGGGCGTTTAGGGGAAACACCATATATTTT,CASSFGQGAFRGNTIYF
TRBJ2-7,-,-,TRBV13,16,TGTGCCAGCAGCATTTCGGTTGGGGCCTACACCTACGAGCAGTACTTC,CASSISVGAYTYEQYF
TRBJ1-2,once,TRBD1,TRBV12-3/TRBV12-4,12,TGTGCCAGCAGTTTTGACAGGGGCGGCTACACCTTC,CASSFDRGGYTF
TRBJ2-1,-,TRBD2,TRBV7-2,15,TGTGCCAGCAGCTTAACCGCGGGGGGATACAATGAGCAGTTCTTC,CASSLTAGGYNEQFF
TRBJ2-7,few,TRBD1,TRBV11-2,15,TGTGCCAGCAGCTTGCCGGGACAGGGGGGATACGAGCAGTACTTC,CASSLPGQGGYEQYF
TRBJ2-5,-,-,TRBV4-2,17,TGTGCCAGCAGCCAAGATCTTTGGGGAGGCAAGCAAGAGACCCAGTACTTC,CASSQDLWGGKQETQYF
TRBJ2-2,-,TRBD2,TRBV2,15,TGTGCCAGCAGTGTCGCTAGCGGGAGGATCGGGGAGCTGTTTTTT,CASSVASGRIGELFF
TRBJ2-7,-,-,TRBV7-9,16,TGTGCCAGCAGCCGAGCCGCTTTTTTGGGGGGCGGCGAGCAGTACTTC,CASSRAAFLGGGEQYF
TRBJ2-1,-,TRBD2,TRBV7-3,15,TGTGCCAGCAGCACGACTAGCGGGGTATTCAATGAGCAGTTCTTC,CASSTTSGVFNEQFF
TRBJ2-7,-,TRBD2,TRBV5-1,16,TGCGCCAGCAGCTTGGCCGGGGGACTAGCGGCTTACGAGCAGTACTTC,CASSLAGGLAAYEQYF
TRBJ2-2,-,-,TRBV7-3,16,TGTGCCAGCAGCTTACGGGGGGCCACGAACACCGGGGAGCTGTTTTTT,CASSLRGATNTGELFF
TRBJ2-5,-,TRBD2,TRBV7-3,15,TGTGCCAGCAGCTTATCTAGCGGGAGCTGGGAGACCCAGTACTTC,CASSLSSGSWETQYF
TRBJ2-7,-,TRBD2,TRBV7-9,13,TGTGCCAGCAGCTGGGGGACTATATACGAGCAGTACTTC,CASSWGTIYEQYF
TRBJ1-3,-,TRBD1,TRBV5-1,14,TGCGCCAGCAGCCAGGGGGCAGCTGGAAACACCATATATTTT,CASSQGAAGNTIYF
TRBJ2-1,-,-,TRBV3-1/TRBV3-2,13,TGTGCCAGCAGCCTCACAAGCAGGGGACTACAGTTCTTC,CASSLTSRGLQFF
TRBJ2-7,once,-,TRBV5-4,12,TGTGCCAGCAGCCGGGAAGACTACGAGCAGTACTTC,CASSREDYEQYF
TRBJ2-5,-,TRBD2,TRBV5-1,16,TGCGCCAGCAGCTTGGCACTAGCGGGGGGCGAAGAGACCCAGTACTTC,CASSLALAGGEETQYF
TRBJ1-3,-,-,TRBV5-1,18,TGCGCCAGCAGCTTGGAAGCGACCGGGCCGCGCTCTGGAAACACCATATATTTT,CASSLEATGPRSGNTIYF
TRBJ1-3,-,-,TRBV9,13,TGTGCCAGCAGCCCAGAGGCTGGAAACACCATATATTTT,CASSPEAGNTIYF
TRBJ1-2,-,-,TRBV5-5,11,TGTGCCAGCAGCTTCCCGGATGGCTACACCTTC,CASSFPDGYTF
TRBJ2-5,many,-,TRBV15,14,TGTGCCACCAGCAGGGGGCAGGAGCAAGAGACCCAGTACTTC,CATSRGQEQETQYF
TRBJ1-5,-,-,TRBV7-2,14,TGTGCCAGCAGCTTCTTCTCTAGCAATCAGCCCCAGCATTTT,CASSFFSSNQPQHF
TRBJ2-2,once,-,TRBV30,15,TGTGCCTGGATTAAACCCGGGGGCGGCACCGGGGAGCTGTTTTTT,CAWIKPGGGTGELFF
TRBJ2-7,-,-,TRBV9,14,TGTGCCAGCAGCTCCCACTCTAGCTCCTACGAGCAGTACTTC,CASSSHSSSYEQYF
TRBJ2-1,-,-,TRBV12-3/TRBV12-4,12,TGTGCCAGCAGTTTTGGGGGTACTGAGCAGTTCTTC,CASSFGGTEQFF
TRBJ1-4,-,-,TRBV6-5,14,TGTGCCAGCAGTTTAAGACCGGAGGGGGAAAAACTGTTTTTT,CASSLRPEGEKLFF
TRBJ2-2,-,-,TRBV4-1,17,TGCGCCAGCAGCCACCGCCGCGGAGGGCCCCAAACCGGGGAGCTGTTTTTT,CASSHRRGGPQTGELFF
TRBJ2-7,-,-,TRBV2,12,TGTGCCAGCAGGGTTGGATCGTACGAGCAGTACTTC,CASRVGSYEQYF
TRBJ2-1,-,TRBD1,TRBV10-1,14,TGCGCCAGCAGTGAGTCAGGGGGCCGGAATGAGCAGTTCTTC,CASSESGGRNEQFF
TRBJ2-3,-,-,TRBV7-9,14,TGTGCCAGCAGCCCCAGGGGTCGCACAGATACGCAGTATTTT,CASSPRGRTDTQYF
TRBJ1-5,-,-,TRBV19,15,TGTGCCAGTAGTATTTTGCAGAATAGCAATCAGCCCCAGCATTTT,CASSILQNSNQPQHF
TRBJ1-4,-,-,TRBV4-1,15,TGCGCCAGCAGCCTAGCAGGGGCCCATAATGAAAAACTGTTTTTT,CASSLAGAHNEKLFF
TRBJ2-2,-,-,TRBV5-1,13,TGCGCCAGCAGCTTGGGTCTCACCGGGGAGCTGTTTTTT,CASSLGLTGELFF
TRBJ2-2,-,TRBD1,TRBV14,18,TGTGCCAGCAGCCAAGACGGGACAGGGAGACCGAACACCGGGGAGCTGTTTTTT,CASSQDGTGRPNTGELFF
TRBJ1-2,-,-,TRBV3-1/TRBV3-2,13,TGTGCCAGCAGCCCCCTTGAGGCCCTAGGCTACACCTTC,CASSPLEALGYTF
TRBJ2-7,few,TRBD2,TRBV30,12,TGTGCCTGGAGAACCCGGGGGGTCGAGCAGTACTTC,CAWRTRGVEQYF
TRBJ2-7,-,-,TRBV18,13,TGTGCCAGCTCACCACCGGGCCCCTCCGAGCAGTACTTC,CASSPPGPSEQYF
TRBJ1-5,-,TRBD1,TRBV2,15,TGTGCCAGCAGTGAAAGGGAGGGGGCCGCTCAGCCCCAGCATTTT,CASSEREGAAQPQHF